Sequencing of this TCR beta chain was carried out in a study of T cells expressing NK-cell markers. CDR1 is MNHEY, CDR2 SVGAGI, per germline. CDR3 size: 11 residues. TCRdb reprocessed the 5' RACE reads; each CDR3 protein has one entry and no DNA is given. Listed are some 500,000 distinct CDR3 sequences; over 1.3% falls within the top ten. The sequence was obtained from a woman between 45 and 65 years old in good health. Sample: blood T cells: a sorted CD56 or NKG2C T cell subset, CD4+ or CD8+ T cells, or bulk PBMC T cells (not recorded which). The rearrangement joins TRBV6-5 to TRBJ2-3; checking the TCRdb D call of TRBD1 is not possible without DNA. The CDR3 protein is CASSLDRAQYF.